This T cell receptor beta chain comes out of a study of blood T cells in healthy people across ages. Through a sample-barcoded 5' primer and a J-beta primer mix, a second PCR was run for roughly 6 to 11 cycles. TCRdb processed the 5' RACE reads anew with MiXCR; each CDR3 protein has one entry. Here the sample spans just over 800,000 distinct CDR3 sequences, 62% being singletons. The germline CDR1 and CDR2 sequences are MDHEN and SYDVKM. The CDR3 loop spans 13 amino acids. V was shortened by 6 bases and J by 14 bases, with 17 bases between the two germline ends. This receptor was obtained from a man between 25 and 39 years old in good health. Sequencing was done on a sample of blood. This chain uses TRBV28 with TRBJ1-6; D uncertain. The CDR3 sequence is CASSQRTPLALHF. The CDR3 DNA reads as TGTGCCAGCAGCCAAAGGACCCCTCTAGCCCTCCACTTT.